These 28 T cell receptor beta chains were all obtained from the same sample, sequenced in a study of cytomegalovirus exposure and HLA in healthy donors. It was with 60 Vbeta and 13 Jbeta primers that the PCR ran. The assay was immunoSEQ multiplex PCR, and TCRdb's table has in-frame clones only and misses some. Of about 150,000 clones in the sample, 65% to 85% were seen once. Sequences were obtained from PBMCs. The receptors here all came from a woman aged 40 to 50 in good health and CMV-seropositive.

The gene calls are TRBV10-2 and TRBJ1-5, with D uncertain. Trimming removed 0 bases at V and 3 bases at J, with 6 bases between. This CDR3 contains 14 residues. CDR1 and CDR2 from the germline V gene are WSHSY and SAAADI. CDR3 DNA: TGCGCCAGCAGTGAGTCCGGGGTCAATCAGCCCCAGCATTTT. Translation gives CASSESGVNQPQHF.

The V and J genes are TRBV2 and TRBJ1-1; D is undetermined. The CDR3 has 14 residues. V gave up 7 bases and J gave up 0 bases, with 12 bases separating them. CDR1 is SNHLY and CDR2 is FYNNEI in the germline V gene. CDR3 amino acids: CASKLEGMNTEAFF. In DNA form, the CDR3 reads TGTGCCAGCAAGTTGGAGGGCATGAACACTGAAGCTTTCTTT.

The gene calls are TRBV27 and TRBJ2-1, with D perhaps matching TRBD2 (6 bases). The CDR3 runs to 17 residues. CDR1 is MNHEY, CDR2 SMNVEV, per germline (reference sequence). The ends were cut back, 2 bases at V and 4 bases at J, with 18 bases in the middle. This CDR3 reads CASSLASTSPLYNEQFF. CDR3 coding DNA: TGTGCCAGCAGTTTAGCCTCCACTAGCCCTCTGTACAATGAGCAGTTCTTC.

This chain links TRBV6-1 with TRBJ1-1; D unresolved. V shed 2 bases and J shed 4 bases, with 14 bases lying between them. CDR1 MNHNS and CDR2 SASEGT come from the germline V gene. The CDR3 covers 15 residues. This chain's CDR3 is CASSEIARRATEAFF. DNA for the CDR3: TGTGCCAGCAGTGAAATCGCGCGGCGGGCCACTGAAGCTTTCTTT.

The chain couples TRBV2 to TRBJ2-7; 8 nucleotides agree with TRBD1. After removal of 6 bases from V and 7 bases from J, the junction contained 5 bases not matched to a gene. CDR3 length: 12 amino acids. Germline V lookup: CDR1 SNHLY, CDR2 FYNNEI. CDR3 in DNA: TGTGCCAGCAGCGCAGGGGGCCGGGAGCAGTACTTC. This codes for CASSAGGREQYF.

The table lists this clone with a count of one. The J gene is TRBJ2-7, the V gene TRBV6-5, with a weak D call TRBD2 (6 bases). CDR3 length: 16 amino acids. Germline V lookup: CDR1 MNHEY, CDR2 SVGAGI. The germline V and J ends were trimmed by 1 base and 1 base, with 14 bases remaining between them. CDR3 nucleotides: TGTGCCAGCAGTTACTTCTCGGCGGGACCATCCTACGAGCAGTACTTC. Its protein product is CASSYFSAGPSYEQYF.

This clone was seen a handful of times. The chain has TRBV2 and TRBJ1-5; a possible D gene is TRBD1 (5 bases). Germline CDR1 reads SNHLY; CDR2 reads FYNNEI. Trimming cost V 7 bases and J 2 bases, with 12 bases left between them. The CDR3 sequence is 14 residues long. CDR3 bases: TGTGCCAGCAAAGGCAGGGTGGGCAATCAGCCCCAGCATTTT. Translating it yields CASKGRVGNQPQHF.

DNA of the CDR3: TGTGCCAGCAGCCTCACGCGGGAGTCGATGAATGAGCAGTTCTTC. Its protein product is CASSLTRESMNEQFF. J is TRBJ2-1 and V is TRBV7-3; 7 bases fit TRBD2. Germline-derived CDR1 and CDR2 are SGHTA and FQGTGA. The CDR3 contains 15 residues. Germline trimming cut 5 bases from V and 7 bases from J; bases unmatched to any gene: 11.

The rearrangement joins TRBV6-1 to TRBJ2-7; D remains unclear. Trimming cost V 4 bases and J 3 bases, with 10 bases left between them. Germline loops: CDR1 MNHNS, CDR2 SASEGT. The CDR3 spans 13 residues. The CDR3: CASSVVSYYEQYF. The DNA for the CDR3 is TGTGCCAGCAGTGTTGTCAGTTACTACGAGCAGTACTTC.

The chain combines TRBV9 with TRBJ2-7; 8 nucleotides agree with TRBD1. Germline V lookup: CDR1 SGDLS, CDR2 YYNGEE. J was trimmed by 1 base and V by 0 bases; bases with no gene match: 3. The CDR3 loop spans 15 amino acids. The CDR3 here is CASSVEGQASYEQYF. The DNA of the CDR3 is TGTGCCAGCAGCGTAGAGGGACAGGCTTCCTACGAGCAGTACTTC.

This chain connects TRBV29-1 to TRBJ1-4, with 8 bases that match TRBD1. CDR3 length: 13 amino acids. The germline CDR1 and CDR2 sequences are SQVTM and ANQGSEA. After removal of 5 bases from V and 7 bases from J, the junction contained 6 bases not matched to a gene. The CDR3 DNA reads as TGCAGCGTTCTAGCAGGGGGCTTTGAAAAACTGTTTTTT. Translated: CSVLAGGFEKLFF.

This chain connects TRBV6-5 to TRBJ2-7, with 11 bases aligning to TRBD2. The CDR3 is 14 residues long. The germline gives CDR1 MNHEY, CDR2 SVGAGI. Here the CDR3 reads CATRLAGGPGEQYF. The CDR3 bases are TGTGCTACCAGGTTAGCGGGAGGGCCGGGGGAGCAGTACTTC.

The gene calls are TRBV27 and TRBJ2-1; 8 nucleotides line up with TRBD2. This CDR3 has 15 amino acids. Trimming at V came to 2 bases and at J to 10 bases, leaving 10 bases not matched to a gene. Germline V gene sequence: CDR1 MNHEY, CDR2 SMNVEV (reference sequence). DNA of the CDR3: TGTGCCAGCAGTTTAGGACCCGGGACTAGTAACGAGCAGTTCTTC. This sequence encodes CASSLGPGTSNEQFF.

The genes are TRBV19 and TRBJ1-2; 8 bases match TRBD1. In germline, CDR1 is LNHDA, CDR2 SQIVND (reference sequence). J gave up 6 bases and V 3 bases, and 3 bases lay outside the gene matches. This CDR3 is built from 13 residues. The CDR3 coding sequence is TGTGCCAGTAGTATCGGGACAGGAGATGGCTACACCTTC. Protein: CASSIGTGDGYTF.

This clone was observed a single time. The chain recombines TRBV7-9 with TRBJ2-2, with D perhaps matching TRBD1 (5 bases). Trimming shortened V by 8 bases and J by 0 bases, and 10 bases separated the two germline ends. Germline V gene data show CDR1 as SEHNR and CDR2 as FQNEAQ (reference sequence). The CDR3 sequence is 14 residues long. The DNA for the CDR3 is TGTGCCAGCCGCAGGGCCGCGAACACCGGGGAGCTGTTTTTT. It translates to CASRRAANTGELFF.

This chain uses TRBV2 with TRBJ2-5; D possibly corresponds to TRBD2 (6 bases). V was pared by 0 bases and J by 4 bases, with 15 bases between. Germline loops: CDR1 SNHLY, CDR2 FYNNEI. The CDR3 is made up of 16 amino acids. The CDR3 is CASSEARRVFGETQYF. DNA of the CDR3: TGTGCCAGCAGTGAAGCGCGGAGGGTATTCGGAGAGACCCAGTACTTC.

The chain uses TRBV18 and TRBJ2-7; tentative D call: TRBD1 (5 bases). Germline V gene sequence: CDR1 KGHSH, CDR2 LQKENI. The V gene lost 3 bases and the J gene lost 1 base, with 10 bases spanning the gap. This CDR3 spans 14 amino acids. CDR3: CASSPNTGSYEQYF. CDR3 in DNA: TGTGCCAGCTCACCCAACACAGGTTCCTACGAGCAGTACTTC.

The rearrangement links TRBV7-9 to TRBJ2-5; 7 positions agree with TRBD2. The germline V gene has CDR1 SEHNR and CDR2 FQNEAQ (reference sequence). V was pared by 6 bases and J by 11 bases, with 15 bases of the junction left unmatched. This CDR3 is built from 14 residues. The CDR3: CASSQLTARREQYF. The CDR3 bases are TGTGCCAGCAGTCAGCTTACGGCCAGGCGGGAGCAGTACTTC.

This sequence joins TRBV7-6 and TRBJ2-7; no clear D gene. The ends were cut back, 1 base at V and 2 bases at J, with 6 bases in the middle. The CDR3 has 13 amino acids. Germline lookup yields CDR1 SGHVS and CDR2 FNYEAQ. The CDR3 coding sequence is TGTGCCAGCAGCTTAGATCGTGCCTACGAGCAGTACTTC. As protein: CASSLDRAYEQYF.

The V and J genes are TRBV28 and TRBJ2-7; TRBD1 is a possible D gene (6 bases). CDR1 MDHEN and CDR2 SYDVKM come from the germline V gene. This CDR3 has 15 residues. The V gene lost 2 bases and the J gene lost 7 bases, with 18 bases spanning the gap. The CDR3 DNA reads as TGTGCCAGCAGTTTAGAGGGGGAACAGTTCCTAGAGCAGTACTTC. It specifies CASSLEGEQFLEQYF.

The chain has TRBV11-2 and TRBJ1-1; D is unresolved. Per the germline V gene, CDR1 is SGHAT and CDR2 is FQNNGV. The CDR3 sequence is 15 residues long. Trimming pared 1 base from V and 0 bases from J, leaving 9 bases between. In DNA form, the CDR3 reads TGTGCCAGCAGCTTAGGGGTCGGGATGAACACTGAAGCTTTCTTT. Its translation is CASSLGVGMNTEAFF. Variable domain in full (rest from reference TRBV11-2 and TRBJ1-1): EAGVAQSPRYKIIEKRQSVAFWCNPISGHATLYWYQQILGQGPKLLIQFQNNGVVDDSQLPKDRFSAERLKGVDSTLKIQPAKLEDSAVYLCASSLGVGMNTEAFFGQGTRLTVV.

The J gene is TRBJ2-3, the V gene TRBV11-2; D is ambiguous. Germline V gene lookup returns CDR1 SGHAT and CDR2 FQNNGV. Between the trimmed V and J ends, which lost 4 bases and 3 bases, there was a span of 11 bases. The CDR3 has 14 residues. In DNA, the CDR3 is TGTGCCAGCAGCTCGGCGCGGCCTACAGATACGCAGTATTTT. It yields the protein CASSSARPTDTQYF. The full variable domain, with the rest looked up from reference TRBV11-2 and TRBJ2-3, is EAGVAQSPRYKIIEKRQSVAFWCNPISGHATLYWYQQILGQGPKLLIQFQNNGVVDDSQLPKDRFSAERLKGVDSTLKIQPAKLEDSAVYLCASSSARPTDTQYFGPGTRLTVL.

The chain links TRBV9 to TRBJ2-4; weak D call: TRBD2 (6 bases). This CDR3 is built from 17 residues. Trimming cost V 4 bases and J 0 bases, with 17 bases left between them. Germline CDR1 and CDR2: SGDLS and YYNGEE. The CDR3 DNA reads TGTGCCAGCAGCCAGACCGCGGGGCAGATAGCCAAAAACATTCAGTACTTC. This translates into CASSQTAGQIAKNIQYF. Full variable domain (remainder filled in from reference TRBV9 and TRBJ2-4): DSGVTQTPKHLITATGQRVTLRCSPRSGDLSVYWYQQSLDQGLQFLIQYYNGEERAKGNILERFSAQQFPDLHSELNLSSLELGDSALYFCASSQTAGQIAKNIQYFGAGTRLSVL.

This clone was counted only a few times. The J gene is TRBJ1-1, the V gene TRBV30; tentatively, D is TRBD1 (6 bases). Trimming removed 5 bases from V and 5 bases from J, with 21 bases in between. The CDR3 loop spans 15 amino acids. CDR1 and CDR2 (germline): GTSNPN, SVGIG (reference sequence). This CDR3 reads CAWGAPTTGRTEAFF. The DNA of the CDR3 is TGTGCCTGGGGGGCCCCCACGACAGGACGGACTGAAGCTTTCTTT.

V is TRBV27 and J is TRBJ2-7; D is ambiguous. Germline V lookup: CDR1 MNHEY, CDR2 SMNVEV (reference sequence). The CDR3 is 14 residues long. Trimming left V 1 base short and J 4 bases short, with 11 bases between. The CDR3 sequence is CASSLYTAPYEQYF. CDR3 bases: TGTGCCAGCAGTTTATACACAGCACCATACGAGCAGTACTTC.

The V call is TRBV18, the J call TRBJ2-3; TRBD2 matches 10 bases. J gave up 4 bases and V 1 base, and 5 bases lay outside the gene matches. The CDR3 has 16 residues. Per germline, CDR1 KGHSH and CDR2 LQKENI. The CDR3, as DNA: TGTGCCAGCTCACCACTGGAGCGGGAGGGTTCAGATACGCAGTATTTT. This gives the protein CASSPLEREGSDTQYF.

The V gene is TRBV11-3, the J gene TRBJ2-3; 8 bases align to TRBD2. Germline V lookup: CDR1 SGHNT, CDR2 YENEEA. V was pared by 5 bases and J by 4 bases, with 5 bases of the junction left unmatched. The CDR3 is 14 residues long. The CDR3 nucleotides read TGTGCCAGCAGCCCCAGCGGGAGAGCAGATACGCAGTATTTT. Its protein is CASSPSGRADTQYF.

The V gene is TRBV27, the J gene TRBJ2-7, with 7 bases that match TRBD1. The V and J ends lost 7 bases and 0 bases, in that order; junction bases with no gene match: 9. The CDR3 runs to 15 residues. Germline CDR1 MNHEY, CDR2 SMNVEV (reference sequence). CDR3 residues: CASTTRQGPSYEQYF. The DNA for the CDR3 is TGTGCCAGCACGACCCGACAGGGTCCCTCCTACGAGCAGTACTTC.